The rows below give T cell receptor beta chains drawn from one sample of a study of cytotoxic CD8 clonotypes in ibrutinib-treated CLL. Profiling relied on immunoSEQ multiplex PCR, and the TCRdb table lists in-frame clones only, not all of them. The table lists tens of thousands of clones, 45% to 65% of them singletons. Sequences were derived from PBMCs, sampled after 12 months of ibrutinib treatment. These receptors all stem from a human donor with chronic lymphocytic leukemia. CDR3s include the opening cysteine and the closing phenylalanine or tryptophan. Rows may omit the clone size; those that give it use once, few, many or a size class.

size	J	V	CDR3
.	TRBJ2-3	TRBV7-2	CASSHASGTSGGYADTQYF
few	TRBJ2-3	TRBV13	CASSAGGDTQYF
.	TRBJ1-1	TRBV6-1	CASSAAGIDANTEAFF
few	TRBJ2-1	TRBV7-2	CASSPVGGESYNEQFF
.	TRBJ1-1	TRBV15	CATSREGSSGMNTEAFF
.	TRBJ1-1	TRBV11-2	CASSLFGGPGAFF
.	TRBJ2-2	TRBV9	CASTEGWGTGELFF
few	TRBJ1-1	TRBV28	CASSLDRGGQLHTEAFF
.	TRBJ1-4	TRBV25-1	CASSEYRSGQGNEKLFF
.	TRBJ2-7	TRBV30	CAWSQPPLAPEQYF
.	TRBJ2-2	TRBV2	CASRGITGELFF
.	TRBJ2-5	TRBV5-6	CASSVAGAQETQYF
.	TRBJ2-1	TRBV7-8	CASSRGTSGSYNEQFF
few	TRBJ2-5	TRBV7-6	CASSRTSGPQETQYF
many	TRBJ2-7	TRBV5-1	CASSLIGQGRHEQYF
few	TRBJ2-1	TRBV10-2	CASSEESSYNEQFF
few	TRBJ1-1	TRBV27	CASSPFGRGGTEAFF
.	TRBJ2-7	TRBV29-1	CSVWTYEQYF
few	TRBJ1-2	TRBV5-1	CASSLDQTGYGYTF
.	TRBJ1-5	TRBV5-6	CASSLAFSQSNQPQHF
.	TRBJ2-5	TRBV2	CASSGWANQETQYF
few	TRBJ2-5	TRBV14	CASSRGLAEKETQYF
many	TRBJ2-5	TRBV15	CATSRVGPSRETQYF
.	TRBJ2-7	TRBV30	CAWRERDSYEQYF
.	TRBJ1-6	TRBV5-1	CASSSGQNAGSPLHF
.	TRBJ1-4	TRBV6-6	CASSRRRSSTNEKLFF